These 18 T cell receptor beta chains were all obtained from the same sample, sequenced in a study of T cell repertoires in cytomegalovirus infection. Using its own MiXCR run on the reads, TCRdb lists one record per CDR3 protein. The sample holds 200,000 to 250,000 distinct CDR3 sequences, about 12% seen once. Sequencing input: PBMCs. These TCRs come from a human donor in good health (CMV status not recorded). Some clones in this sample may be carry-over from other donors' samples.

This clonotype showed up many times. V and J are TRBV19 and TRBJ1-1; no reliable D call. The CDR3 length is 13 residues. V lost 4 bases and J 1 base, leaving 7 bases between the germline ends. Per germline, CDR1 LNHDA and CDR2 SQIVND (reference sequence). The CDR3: CASSKGPNTEAFF. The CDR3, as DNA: TGTGCCAGTAGTAAAGGACCGAACACTGAAGCTTTCTTT.

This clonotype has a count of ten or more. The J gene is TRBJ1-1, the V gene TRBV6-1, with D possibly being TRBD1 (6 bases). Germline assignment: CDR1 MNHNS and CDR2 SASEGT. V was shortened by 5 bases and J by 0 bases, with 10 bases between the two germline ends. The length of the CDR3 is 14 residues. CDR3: CASSYREVNTEAFF. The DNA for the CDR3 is TGTGCCAGCAGTTACAGGGAAGTGAACACTGAAGCTTTCTTT.

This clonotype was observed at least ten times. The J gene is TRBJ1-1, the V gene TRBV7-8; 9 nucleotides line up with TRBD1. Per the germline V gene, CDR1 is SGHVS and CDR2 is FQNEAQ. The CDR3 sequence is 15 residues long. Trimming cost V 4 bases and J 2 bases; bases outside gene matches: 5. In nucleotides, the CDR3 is TGTGCCAGCAGCTCCGGGACAGGGTATAACACTGAAGCTTTCTTT. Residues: CASSSGTGYNTEAFF.

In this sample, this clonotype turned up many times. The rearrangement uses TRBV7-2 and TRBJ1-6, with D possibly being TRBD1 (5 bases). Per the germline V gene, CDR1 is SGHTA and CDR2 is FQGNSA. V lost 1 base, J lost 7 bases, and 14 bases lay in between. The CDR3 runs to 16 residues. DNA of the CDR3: TGTGCCAGCAGCTTAGAGGCTCAGGGAAACAATTCACCCCTCCACTTT. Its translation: CASSLEAQGNNSPLHF.

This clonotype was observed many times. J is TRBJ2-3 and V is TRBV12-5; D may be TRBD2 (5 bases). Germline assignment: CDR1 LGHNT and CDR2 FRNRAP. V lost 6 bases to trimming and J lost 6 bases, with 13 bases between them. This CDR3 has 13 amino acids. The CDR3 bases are TGTGCTAGTGGCCCCAGCGGCTCTGATACGCAGTATTTT. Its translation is CASGPSGSDTQYF.

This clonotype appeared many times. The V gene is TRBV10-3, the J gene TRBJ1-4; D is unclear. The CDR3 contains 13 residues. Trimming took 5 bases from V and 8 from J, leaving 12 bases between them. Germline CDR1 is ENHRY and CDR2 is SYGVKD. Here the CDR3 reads CAISPGLREKLFF. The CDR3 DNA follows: TGTGCCATCAGTCCGGGCCTAAGGGAAAAACTGTTTTTT.

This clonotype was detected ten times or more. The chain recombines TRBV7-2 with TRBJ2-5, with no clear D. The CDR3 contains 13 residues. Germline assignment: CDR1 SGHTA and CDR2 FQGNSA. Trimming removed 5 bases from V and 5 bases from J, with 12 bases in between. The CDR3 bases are TGTGCCAGCAGCACTCGCCCGAGGGAGACCCAGTACTTC. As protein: CASSTRPRETQYF.

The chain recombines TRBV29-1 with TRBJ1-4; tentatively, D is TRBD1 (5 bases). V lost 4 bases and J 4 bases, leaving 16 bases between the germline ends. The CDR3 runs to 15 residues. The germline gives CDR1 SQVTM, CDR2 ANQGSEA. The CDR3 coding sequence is TGCAGCGTTGGGATAACCGGGACTGATAATGAAAAACTGTTTTTT. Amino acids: CSVGITGTDNEKLFF.

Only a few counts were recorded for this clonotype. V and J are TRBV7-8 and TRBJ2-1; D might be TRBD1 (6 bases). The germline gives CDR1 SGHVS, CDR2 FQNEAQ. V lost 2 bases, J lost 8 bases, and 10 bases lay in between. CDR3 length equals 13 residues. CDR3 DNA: TGTGCCAGCAGCTTACTACAGGGCCATGAGCAGTTCTTC. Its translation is CASSLLQGHEQFF.

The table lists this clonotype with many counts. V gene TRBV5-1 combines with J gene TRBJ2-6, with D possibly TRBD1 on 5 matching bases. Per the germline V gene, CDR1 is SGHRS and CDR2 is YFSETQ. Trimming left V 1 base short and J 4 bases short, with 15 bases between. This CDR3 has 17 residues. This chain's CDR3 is CASSLRTGGTGANVLTF. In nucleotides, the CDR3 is TGCGCCAGCAGCTTGCGCACAGGCGGAACCGGGGCCAACGTCCTGACTTTC.

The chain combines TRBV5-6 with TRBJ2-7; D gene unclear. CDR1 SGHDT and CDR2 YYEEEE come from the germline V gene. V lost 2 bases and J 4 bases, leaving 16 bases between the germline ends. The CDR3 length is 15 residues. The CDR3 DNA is TGTGCCAGCAGCTTTCTCACGACGGAGTTTTACGAGCAGTACTTC. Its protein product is CASSFLTTEFYEQYF.

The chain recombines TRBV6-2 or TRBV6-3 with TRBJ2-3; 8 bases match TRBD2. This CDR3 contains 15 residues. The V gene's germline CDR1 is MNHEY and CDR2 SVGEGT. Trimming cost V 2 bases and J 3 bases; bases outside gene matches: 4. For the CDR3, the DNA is TGTGCCAGCAGTTACGGGACTAGAGAAACAGATACGCAGTATTTT. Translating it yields CASSYGTRETDTQYF.

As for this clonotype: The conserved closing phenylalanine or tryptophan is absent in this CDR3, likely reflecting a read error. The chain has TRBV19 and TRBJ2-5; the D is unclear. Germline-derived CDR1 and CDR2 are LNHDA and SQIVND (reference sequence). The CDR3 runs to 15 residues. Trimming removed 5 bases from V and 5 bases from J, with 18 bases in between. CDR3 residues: CASSSTQQRSETQYS. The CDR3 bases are TGTGCCAGTAGTTCCACCCAGCAGCGAAGCGAGACCCAGTACTCC.

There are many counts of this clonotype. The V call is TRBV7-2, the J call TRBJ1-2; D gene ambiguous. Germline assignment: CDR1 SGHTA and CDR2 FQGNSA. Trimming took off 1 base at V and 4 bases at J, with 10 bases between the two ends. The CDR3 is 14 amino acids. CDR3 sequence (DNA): TGTGCCAGCAGCTTAGAGGCGGTTCTCTATGGCTACACCTTC. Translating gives CASSLEAVLYGYTF. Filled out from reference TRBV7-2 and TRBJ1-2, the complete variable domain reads GAGVSQSPSNKVTEKGKDVELRCDPISGHTALYWYRQSLGQGLEFLIYFQGNSAPDKSGLPSDRFSAERTGGSVSTLTIQRTQQEDSAVYLCASSLEAVLYGYTFGSGTRLTVV.

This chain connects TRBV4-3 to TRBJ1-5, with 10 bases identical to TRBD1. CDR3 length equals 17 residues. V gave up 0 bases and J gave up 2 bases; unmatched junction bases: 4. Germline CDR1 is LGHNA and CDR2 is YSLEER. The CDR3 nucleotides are TGCGCCAGCAGCCAAGATTCCGGGACAGGGGGCAATCAGCCCCAGCATTTT. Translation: CASSQDSGTGGNQPQHF.

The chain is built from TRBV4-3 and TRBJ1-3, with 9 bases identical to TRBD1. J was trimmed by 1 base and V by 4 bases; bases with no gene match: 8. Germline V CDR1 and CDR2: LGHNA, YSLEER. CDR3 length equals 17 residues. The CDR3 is CASSPGSGTGSGNTIYF. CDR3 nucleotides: TGCGCCAGCAGCCCGGGATCCGGGACAGGGTCTGGAAACACCATATATTTT.

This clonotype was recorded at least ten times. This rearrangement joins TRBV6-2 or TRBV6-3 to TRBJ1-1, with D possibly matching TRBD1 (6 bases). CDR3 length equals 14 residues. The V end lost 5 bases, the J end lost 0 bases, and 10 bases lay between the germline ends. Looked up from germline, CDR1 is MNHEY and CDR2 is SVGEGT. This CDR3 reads CASSLTGMNTEAFF. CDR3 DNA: TGTGCCAGCAGTCTTACAGGGATGAACACTGAAGCTTTCTTT.

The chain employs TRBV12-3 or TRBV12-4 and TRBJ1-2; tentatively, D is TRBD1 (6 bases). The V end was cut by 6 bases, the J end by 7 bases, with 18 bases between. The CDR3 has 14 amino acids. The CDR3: CASSPAPGQSGYTF. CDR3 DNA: TGTGCCAGCAGCCCAGCACCCGGACAGTCTGGCTACACCTTC.